The count of the clone carrying this T cell receptor (beta chain) is one. With V trimmed by 1 base and J by 6 bases, 7 bases remained unmatched. CDR1 and CDR2 from the germline V gene are SGHAT and FQNNGV. This CDR3 has 16 amino acids. Produced via immunoSEQ multiplex PCR; TCRdb's table is partial and in-frame only. The sample holds around 500,000 clones, approximately 84% seen once. The data stem from a study of shared clonotypes between healthy human individuals. V gene TRBV11-2 combines with J gene TRBJ1-5; 9 bases agree with TRBD1. The sample comprised PBMCs. The TCR was taken from a woman in her forties in good health. Some clones in this sample may be carry-over from other donors' samples. The CDR3 region is CASSLGDRVTGQPQHF. The CDR3 DNA sequence: TGTGCCAGCAGCTTAGGGGACAGGGTTACTGGTCAGCCCCAGCATTTT. The whole variable domain, filled in from reference TRBV11-2 and TRBJ1-5, reads EAGVAQSPRYKIIEKRQSVAFWCNPISGHATLYWYQQILGQGPKLLIQFQNNGVVDDSQLPKDRFSAERLKGVDSTLKIQPAKLEDSAVYLCASSLGDRVTGQPQHFGDGTRLSIL.